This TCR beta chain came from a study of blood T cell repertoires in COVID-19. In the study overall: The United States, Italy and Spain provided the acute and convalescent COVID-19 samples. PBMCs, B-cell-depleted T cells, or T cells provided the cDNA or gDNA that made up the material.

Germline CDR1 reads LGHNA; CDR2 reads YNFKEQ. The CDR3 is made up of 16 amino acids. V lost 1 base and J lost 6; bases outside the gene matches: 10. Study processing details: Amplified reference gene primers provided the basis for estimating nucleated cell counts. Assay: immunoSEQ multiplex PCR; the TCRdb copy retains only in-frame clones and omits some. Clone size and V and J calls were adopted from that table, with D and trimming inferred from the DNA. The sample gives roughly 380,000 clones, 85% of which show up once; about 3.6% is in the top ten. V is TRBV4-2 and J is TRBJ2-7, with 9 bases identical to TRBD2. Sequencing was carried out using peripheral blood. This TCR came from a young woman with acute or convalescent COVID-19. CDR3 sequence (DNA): TGTGCCAGCAGCCAAGGGATTTTAGCGGGAGAGCCCGAGCAGTACTTC. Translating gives CASSQGILAGEPEQYF.